This passage covers 14 T cell receptor beta chains from one sample sequenced in a study of CD8 T cells in Susac syndrome. An amount of RNA that ranged from roughly 0.45 to 1 ug was reverse transcribed with random hexamers. TCRdb reanalysed the immunoSEQ multiplex PCR reads using MiXCR and keeps one entry per CDR3 protein. The data hold about 140,000 distinct CDR3 sequences, with approximately 95% observed a single time. Specimen: CD4+ T cells from PBMCs. These receptors all come from a human donor with Susac syndrome.

The rearrangement links TRBV1 to TRBJ2-7; the D segment call TRBD1 is taken from the table without a DNA check. TRBV1 is a pseudogene. The CDR3 is 15 amino acids. The CDR3 protein is CTSSQVRGPLYEQYF. CDR3 nucleotides: TGCACCAGCAGCCAAGTCCGGGGGCCGCTCTACGAGCAGTACTTC.

V gene TRBV7-3 combines with J gene TRBJ2-7, with 7 bases fitting TRBD1. The ends lost 5 bases at V and 5 bases at J; junction bases unmatched: 9. This CDR3 is built from 14 residues. The germline CDR1 and CDR2 sequences are SGHTA and FQGTGA. The CDR3: CASSPNTGAHEQYF. CDR3 DNA: TGTGCCAGCAGCCCAAACACAGGGGCCCACGAGCAGTACTTC.

V and J are TRBV30 and TRBJ2-2; 10 nucleotides line up with TRBD2. The trim removed 4 bases at V and 1 base at J, leaving 3 bases unmatched. CDR1 and CDR2 from the germline V gene are GTSNPN and SVGIG (reference sequence). This CDR3 region has 15 residues. The CDR3 DNA reads as TGTGCCTGGAAACTAGCGGGAAAGAACACCGGGGAGCTGTTTTTT. It yields the protein CAWKLAGKNTGELFF. Full variable domain (missing parts from reference TRBV30 and TRBJ2-2): SQTIHQWPATLVQPVGSPLSLECTVEGTSNPNLYWYRQAAGRGLQLLFYSVGIGQISSEVPQNLSASRPQDRQFILSSKKLLLSDSGFYLCAWKLAGKNTGELFFGEGSRLTVL.

The V call is TRBV12-3 or TRBV12-4, the J call TRBJ2-6; tentative D call: TRBD2 (6 bases). Trimming cost V 4 bases and J 3 bases, with 10 bases left between them. The CDR3 is made up of 15 amino acids. CDR3 protein: CASSSRGGGANVLTF. The CDR3 DNA reads TGTGCCAGCAGTTCCCGGGGAGGTGGGGCCAACGTCCTGACTTTC.

The CDR3 spells CASSEVNAAQNTIYF. CDR3 nucleotide sequence: TGTGCCAGCAGCGAAGTAAACGCAGCGCAGAACACCATATATTTT. V is TRBV3-1 and J is TRBJ1-3, with no clear D. Germline V gene data show CDR1 as LGHDT and CDR2 as YNNKEL (reference sequence). V lost 5 bases, J lost 7 bases, and 18 bases lay in between. This CDR3 is built from 15 residues.

The chain employs TRBV29-1 and TRBJ2-6; TRBD2 agrees at 8 bases. The CDR3 contains 16 residues. The germline V gene encodes CDR1 SQVTM and CDR2 ANQGSEA. Trimming removed 6 bases from V and 0 bases from J; junction bases left unmatched: 7. CDR3 in DNA: TGCAGCGTAGCACTAGCGGTAAGCTCTGGGGCCAACGTCCTGACTTTC. Its protein product is CSVALAVSSGANVLTF.

This sequence joins TRBV29-1 and TRBJ1-2, with 11 positions matching TRBD1. Germline CDR1 SQVTM, CDR2 ANQGSEA. The CDR3 length is 15 residues. Germline trimming cut 8 bases from V and 8 bases from J; bases unmatched to any gene: 16. CDR3 DNA: TGCAGCTCCCAAATTTCCGGGACAGGGGGTAAAGGCTACACCTTC. As protein: CSSQISGTGGKGYTF.

The chain employs TRBV5-1 and TRBJ2-7; no clear D gene. The CDR3 is 14 residues long. Germline V CDR1 and CDR2: SGHRS, YFSETQ. The V end lost 0 bases, the J end lost 4 bases, and 11 bases lay between the germline ends. The CDR3 DNA reads as TGCGCCAGCAGCTTGGAGGGATTTCGGTACGAGCAGTACTTC. Its protein is CASSLEGFRYEQYF. The whole variable domain, filled in from reference TRBV5-1 and TRBJ2-7, reads KAGVTQTPRYLIKTRGQQVTLSCSPISGHRSVSWYQQTPGQGLQFLFEYFSETQRNKGNFPGRFSGRQFSNSRSEMNVSTLELGDSALYLCASSLEGFRYEQYFGPGTRLTVT.

This clonotype was detected a few times. The rearrangement uses TRBV30 and TRBJ1-1, with a tentative D call TRBD1 (5 bases). Germline CDR1 is GTSNPN and CDR2 is SVGIG (reference sequence). The CDR3 has 12 amino acids. Deletions cut 5 bases from V and 1 base from J, with 8 bases between. CDR3 sequence: CAWGRENTEAFF. CDR3 in DNA: TGTGCCTGGGGCAGGGAGAACACTGAAGCTTTCTTT.

This chain joins TRBV13 and TRBJ2-2, with TRBD2 identical over 8 bases. V trimming: 3 bases; J trimming: 7 bases; junction bases outside the gene matches: 4. CDR3 length equals 14 residues. CDR1 is PRHDT and CDR2 is FYEKMQ in the germline V gene (reference sequence). The CDR3 is CASSFGTRGGELFF. Here the CDR3 DNA reads TGTGCCAGCAGCTTCGGGACTAGAGGCGGGGAGCTGTTTTTT.

The chain recombines TRBV7-9 with TRBJ2-5; TRBD1 aligns across 9 bases. Germline values: CDR1 SEHNR, CDR2 FQNEAQ (reference sequence). CDR3 length: 17 amino acids. After removal of 5 bases from V and 6 bases from J, the junction contained 16 bases not matched to a gene. This CDR3 reads CASSHVGYRGRPKTQYF. CDR3 coding DNA: TGTGCCAGCAGCCACGTCGGATACAGGGGGCGACCCAAGACCCAGTACTTC.

The genes are TRBV5-1 and TRBJ2-2; 8 bases map to TRBD1. Germline trimming cut 8 bases from V and 3 bases from J; bases unmatched to any gene: 9. Looked up from germline, CDR1 is SGHRS and CDR2 is YFSETQ. The CDR3 is 15 amino acids. CDR3 region: CASGIGQGDTGELFF. CDR3 in DNA: TGCGCCAGTGGGATCGGACAGGGTGACACCGGGGAGCTGTTTTTT.

This sequence joins TRBV27 and TRBJ1-6, with no clear D. The ends were cut back, 5 bases at V and 10 bases at J, with 12 bases in the middle. Germline CDR1 reads MNHEY; CDR2 reads SMNVEV (reference sequence). This CDR3 contains 13 residues. This chain's CDR3 is CASSPLEGSPLHF. CDR3 DNA: TGTGCCAGCAGTCCCCTTGAAGGGTCACCCCTCCACTTT.

The rearrangement uses TRBV27 and TRBJ2-1; D remains unclear. CDR1 and CDR2 (germline): MNHEY, SMNVEV (reference sequence). V shed 3 bases and J shed 6 bases, with 15 bases lying between them. The CDR3 covers 15 residues. The CDR3: CASSFEVEGLNEQFF. The CDR3 DNA follows: TGTGCCAGCAGTTTTGAGGTTGAAGGGCTCAATGAGCAGTTCTTC.